Following are 26 T cell receptor beta chains from one sample sequenced in a study of Graves' ophthalmopathy and Graves' hyperthyroidism. Researchers took RNA transcripts and amplified TCR beta CDR3 regions from them. Second-round multiplex PCR came after first-round RT-PCR with HTBI primers. TCRdb redid the calling of the multiplex PCR reads with MiXCR, one entry per CDR3 protein. Of about 390,000 distinct CDR3 sequences in the sample, 15% were seen once. The sample consisted of peripheral blood. The receptors originated from a woman between 18 and 29 years old with stable Graves' hyperthyroidism.

The sample holds many counts of this clonotype. The chain recombines TRBV2 with TRBJ1-5, with a possible D match to TRBD1 (6 bases). V dropped 8 bases and J dropped 4 bases, with 12 bases sitting between them. The CDR3 has 13 residues. Germline CDR1 and CDR2: SNHLY and FYNNEI. CDR3 DNA sequence: TGTGCCAGCGTAAGACAGGTTAATCAGCCCCAGCATTTT. Residues: CASVRQVNQPQHF.

This clonotype showed up many times. The rearrangement joins TRBV6-2 or TRBV6-3 to TRBJ1-1; maybe TRBD1 (5 bases). The V end lost 2 bases, the J end lost 0 bases, and 13 bases lay between the germline ends. Germline V CDR1 and CDR2: MNHEY, SVGEGT. The CDR3 covers 16 residues. The CDR3 DNA reads as TGTGCCAGCAGTTACCCCGGGGGGGGTATGAACACTGAAGCTTTCTTT. Encoded protein: CASSYPGGGMNTEAFF.

In this sample, this clonotype turned up many times. The rearrangement links TRBV12-3 or TRBV12-4 to TRBJ1-3; D remains unclear. The CDR3 extends over 16 amino acids. V gave up 2 bases and J gave up 0 bases, with 11 bases separating them. CDR3 in amino acids: CASSLRAEYSGNTIYF. The CDR3 bases are TGTGCCAGCAGTTTACGGGCCGAGTACTCTGGAAACACCATATATTTT.

Worth noting for this clonotype: The junction does not match germline at one end; this may be a read error. The chain is built from TRBV6-1 and TRBJ1-2; D is possibly TRBD1 (6 bases). Germline CDR1 is MNHNS and CDR2 is SASEGT. This CDR3 is built from 14 residues. As DNA, the CDR3 is TGTGCCAGCAGTGAAAGGGGGGGTCTCGATGGTTACACCTTC. Translated: CASSERGGLDGYTF.

This clonotype was detected many times. This is likely a read error, given that the CDR3 carries no conserved phenylalanine or tryptophan at its end. This chain uses TRBV9 with TRBJ2-7; the match to TRBD1 covers 7 bases. The CDR3 totals 14 residues. The germline V gene encodes CDR1 SGDLS and CDR2 YYNGEE. J was trimmed by 3 bases and V by 4 bases; bases with no gene match: 7. CDR3 residues: CASSPETGFYEQYY. In DNA form, the CDR3 reads TGTGCCAGCAGCCCCGAGACAGGGTTCTACGAGCAGTACTAC.

This clonotype came up many times. V usage is TRBV10-3 and J usage is TRBJ1-1; possible D gene TRBD1, 5 bases. The CDR3 is 13 residues long. Trimming removed 0 bases from V and 4 bases from J, with 6 bases in between. Per germline, CDR1 ENHRY and CDR2 SYGVKD. CDR3 in amino acids: CAISESQGTEAFF. The CDR3 DNA reads TGTGCCATCAGTGAGTCGCAGGGCACTGAAGCTTTCTTT.

This clonotype was counted many times. This chain connects TRBV20-1 to TRBJ2-5; D is uncertain. Deletions cut 0 bases from V and 4 bases from J, with 3 bases between. The CDR3 consists of 11 residues. CDR1 DFQATT and CDR2 SNEGSKA come from the germline V gene (reference sequence). Written as DNA, the CDR3 is TGCAGTGCTAGAGATGGAGAGACCCAGTACTTC. It encodes CSARDGETQYF.

This clonotype showed up many times. The J gene is TRBJ1-5, the V gene TRBV20-1; D is perhaps TRBD1 (6 bases). In germline, CDR1 is DFQATT, CDR2 SNEGSKA (reference sequence). V lost 6 bases and J 4 bases, leaving 16 bases between the germline ends. This CDR3 is 14 amino acids long. CDR3 loop: CSALHRQENQPQHF. In DNA form, the CDR3 reads TGCAGTGCCTTACACCGACAGGAGAATCAGCCCCAGCATTTT.

The table lists this clonotype with many counts. The chain joins TRBV12-3 or TRBV12-4 to TRBJ2-7; the D gene is possibly TRBD2 (5 bases). The CDR3 length is 16 residues. Deletions cut 0 bases from V and 0 bases from J, with 12 bases between. The CDR3 is CASSLAVPGGSYEQYF. For the CDR3, the DNA is TGTGCCAGCAGTTTAGCCGTCCCAGGAGGCTCCTACGAGCAGTACTTC.

This clonotype was seen ten or more times. The chain recombines TRBV7-8 with TRBJ2-5, with D perhaps matching TRBD1 (7 bases). Trimming took off 5 bases at V and 3 bases at J, with 16 bases between the two ends. The CDR3 covers 15 residues. CDR1 is SGHVS and CDR2 is FQNEAQ in the germline V gene. The CDR3 spells CASSKTRGAEETQYF. Here the CDR3 DNA reads TGTGCCAGCAGCAAAACCAGGGGGGCGGAAGAGACCCAGTACTTC.

The sample holds many counts of this clonotype. The chain couples TRBV6-4 to TRBJ1-2; 7 nucleotides line up with TRBD1. The J segment lost 1 base and the V segment lost 6 bases, leaving 17 bases of the junction unmatched. This CDR3 contains 18 residues. In germline, CDR1 is MRHNA, CDR2 SNTAGT. CDR3 amino acids: CASRIPADRFDLNYGYTF. CDR3 coding DNA: TGTGCCAGCAGGATCCCCGCGGACAGGTTCGACCTTAACTATGGCTACACCTTC.

This clonotype was counted at least ten times. V usage is TRBV7-3 and J usage is TRBJ1-3, with 10 positions matching TRBD1. Unmatched junction bases numbered 3, after V lost 5 bases and J lost 2 bases. This CDR3 has 15 residues. Per the germline V gene, CDR1 is SGHTA and CDR2 is FQGTGA. CDR3 loop: CASSAGTGAGNTIYF. In DNA form, the CDR3 reads TGTGCCAGCAGCGCGGGGACAGGGGCTGGAAACACCATATATTTT.

This clonotype was observed at least ten times. The chain links TRBV6-2 or TRBV6-3 to TRBJ1-2, with TRBD1 as a possible D gene (6 bases). This CDR3 contains 13 residues. Between the trimmed V and J ends, which lost 6 bases and 8 bases, there was a span of 16 bases. The germline V gene has CDR1 MNHEY and CDR2 SVGEGT. Here the CDR3 DNA reads TGTGCCAGCAGCACCCAACAGGGTACCGGCTACACCTTC. It encodes CASSTQQGTGYTF.

In this sample, this clonotype turned up many times. V usage is TRBV12-3 or TRBV12-4 and J usage is TRBJ2-2; 7 nucleotides line up with TRBD2. V lost 3 bases, J lost 2 bases, and 6 bases stayed unmatched. The CDR3 covers 16 residues. The CDR3 sequence: CASSFGGGANTGELFF. The DNA of the CDR3 is TGTGCCAGCAGTTTTGGCGGGGGAGCTAACACCGGGGAGCTGTTTTTT.

The gene calls are TRBV6-1 and TRBJ1-1; tentative D call: TRBD1 (6 bases). V lost 6 bases, J lost 0 bases, and 17 bases lay in between. The CDR3 totals 16 residues. Germline CDR1 is MNHNS and CDR2 is SASEGT. DNA for the CDR3: TGTGCCAGCAGAGATCCAGGGGTCCTACTGAACACTGAAGCTTTCTTT. Translating gives CASRDPGVLLNTEAFF.

V usage is TRBV6-2 or TRBV6-3 and J usage is TRBJ2-7; 11 bases match TRBD2. After removal of 4 bases from V and 3 bases from J, the junction contained 5 bases not matched to a gene. Germline V gene lookup returns CDR1 MNHEY and CDR2 SVGEGT. The CDR3 is 15 residues long. The CDR3 sequence: CASSFRTSGHYEQYF. The CDR3 bases are TGTGCCAGCAGTTTCCGGACTAGCGGGCACTACGAGCAGTACTTC.

This clonotype showed up many times. This chain joins TRBV15 and TRBJ1-6; 7 bases map to TRBD1. The V gene end was trimmed by 0 bases and the J gene end by 7 bases; junction bases not matched to a gene: 9. This CDR3 contains 17 residues. Germline values: CDR1 LNHNV, CDR2 YYDKDF (reference sequence). The CDR3 region is CATSREHPGQTNSPLHF. For the CDR3, the DNA is TGTGCCACCAGCAGAGAACACCCGGGACAGACGAATTCACCCCTCCACTTT.

J is TRBJ2-1 and V is TRBV6-2 or TRBV6-3; no clear D. Between the trimmed V and J ends, which lost 3 bases and 4 bases, there was a span of 7 bases. This CDR3 comprises 13 residues. Germline loops: CDR1 MNHEY, CDR2 SVGEGT. Here the CDR3 reads CASSYWAYNEQFF. In nucleotides, the CDR3 is TGTGCCAGCAGTTATTGGGCATACAATGAGCAGTTCTTC.

This clonotype was counted many times. The V gene is TRBV6-1, the J gene TRBJ2-3; the D gene could be TRBD1 or TRBD2 (5 bases each). Trimming removed 5 bases at V and 4 bases at J, with 13 bases between. The CDR3 covers 14 residues. Germline V lookup: CDR1 MNHNS, CDR2 SASEGT. CDR3 DNA sequence: TGTGCCAGCAGTCGGGACCTCCTCCCAGATACGCAGTATTTT. Its translation: CASSRDLLPDTQYF.

This clonotype was seen many times. The CDR3 reads CASRSGAGELFF. In DNA, the CDR3 is TGTGCCAGCAGATCAGGGGCCGGGGAGCTGTTTTTT. The chain links TRBV12-3 or TRBV12-4 to TRBJ2-2; D is possibly TRBD1 (6 bases). V lost 6 bases and J lost 6, with 8 bases in between. This CDR3 spans 12 amino acids.

This clonotype showed up many times. This chain joins TRBV19 and TRBJ1-6; TRBD1 might be the D (6 bases). With 5 bases removed from V and 7 bases from J, the gap between germline ends came to 15 bases. The CDR3 contains 15 residues. Germline V lookup: CDR1 LNHDA, CDR2 SQIVND (reference sequence). CDR3 sequence reads: CASSPVQGRNSPLHF. The CDR3 bases are TGTGCCAGTAGTCCCGTACAGGGTAGGAATTCACCCCTCCACTTT.

In this sample, this clonotype turned up many times. The chain uses TRBV19 and TRBJ2-7; no reliable D call. The V end lost 4 bases, the J end lost 2 bases, and 9 bases lay between the germline ends. This CDR3 is 13 amino acids long. Germline V gene sequence: CDR1 LNHDA, CDR2 SQIVND (reference sequence). In nucleotides, the CDR3 is TGTGCCAGTAGTAATTATCCAACCTACGAGCAGTACTTC. As protein: CASSNYPTYEQYF.

The sample holds many counts of this clonotype. The chain employs TRBV12-3 or TRBV12-4 and TRBJ1-6; the D gene is possibly TRBD1 (6 bases). V was trimmed by 6 bases and J by 10 bases, leaving 16 bases between them. The CDR3 is made up of 14 amino acids. The CDR3 spells CASSTTGTRSPLHF. As DNA, the CDR3 is TGTGCCAGCAGCACTACAGGGACACGCTCACCCCTCCACTTT.

This clonotype was detected many times. This chain's CDR3 is CASSLDGKQTYEQYF. The CDR3 bases are TGTGCCAGCAGCTTAGATGGCAAACAGACCTACGAGCAGTACTTC. The chain joins TRBV11-3 to TRBJ2-7; D is unclear. The germline V gene has CDR1 SGHNT and CDR2 YENEEA. CDR3 length: 15 residues. V lost 0 bases to trimming and J lost 2 bases, with 11 bases between them.

This clonotype appeared many times. The gene calls are TRBV7-2 and TRBJ1-5, with 9 bases fitting TRBD1. The germline V gene has CDR1 SGHTA and CDR2 FQGNSA. The CDR3 loop spans 14 amino acids. Trimming removed 4 bases from V and 8 bases from J; junction bases left unmatched: 6. The chain's CDR3 is CASSSGDRVKPQHF. CDR3 coding DNA: TGTGCCAGCAGCTCGGGGGACAGGGTGAAGCCCCAGCATTTT.

This clonotype was observed at least ten times. J is TRBJ1-6 and V is TRBV7-2; 11 bases map to TRBD1. Germline loops: CDR1 SGHTA, CDR2 FQGNSA. Trimming cost V 6 bases and J 1 base; bases outside gene matches: 5. The CDR3 contains 17 residues. The CDR3 sequence is CASRGQGVKSYNSPLHF. Here the CDR3 DNA reads TGTGCCAGCAGGGGACAGGGGGTAAAATCCTATAATTCACCCCTCCACTTT.